The present T cell receptor beta chain was sequenced within a study of early T cells in non-severe SARS-CoV-2 infection. This CDR3 region has 15 residues. Germline V gives CDR1 SGHTA, CDR2 FQGNSA. V gave up 1 base and J gave up 4 bases; unmatched junction bases: 2. TCRdb reprocessed the 5' RACE reads via MiXCR and lists one record per CDR3 protein. Altogether tens of thousands of distinct CDR3 sequences are present, about 15% being singletons, with the ten largest covering around 6.4%. This clonotype was counted at least ten times. Sample: whole blood. V gene TRBV7-2 combines with J gene TRBJ2-1, with 9 bases fitting TRBD1. The TCR originated in an adult who was a healthcare worker with PCR-confirmed SARS-CoV-2 infection or an uninfected control (not recorded which). The CDR3 DNA sequence: TGTGCCAGCAGCTTAGACAGGGGGCCTTACAATGAGCAGTTCTTC. Its protein product is CASSLDRGPYNEQFF.